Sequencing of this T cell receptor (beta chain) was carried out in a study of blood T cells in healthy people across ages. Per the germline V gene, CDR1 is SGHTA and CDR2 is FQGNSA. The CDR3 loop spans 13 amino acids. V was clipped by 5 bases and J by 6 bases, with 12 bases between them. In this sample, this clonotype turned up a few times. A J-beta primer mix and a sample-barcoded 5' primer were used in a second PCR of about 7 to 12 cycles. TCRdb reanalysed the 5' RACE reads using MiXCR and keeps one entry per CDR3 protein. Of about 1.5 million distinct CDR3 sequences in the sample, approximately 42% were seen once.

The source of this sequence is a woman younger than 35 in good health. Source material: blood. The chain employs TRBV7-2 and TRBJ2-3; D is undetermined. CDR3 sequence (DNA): TGTGCCAGCAGCGCCTTGCCGGGCGATACGCAGTATTTT. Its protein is CASSALPGDTQYF.